This T cell receptor (beta chain) came from a study of PD-1 blockade in mismatch repair-deficient tumors. Produced via immunoSEQ multiplex PCR; TCRdb's table is partial and in-frame only. The sample lists about 110,000 clones; roughly 80% were seen once. The CDR3 totals 14 residues. Germline CDR1 and CDR2: ENHRY and SYGVKD. The chain combines TRBV10-3 with TRBJ2-2; D is tentatively TRBD1 or TRBD2 (5 bases each). The sequences come from peripheral blood, collected about 60 weeks after starting pembrolizumab. This TCR was sampled from an adult with mismatch repair-deficient cancer. CDR3 nucleotides: TGTGCGAGCCGGAGAGGGGATCATAACGGGGAGCTGTTTTTT. Protein product: CASRRGDHNGELFF.